This T cell receptor beta chain is from a study of T cells after yellow fever vaccination. V was clipped by 1 base and J by 0 bases, with 5 bases between them. Germline CDR1 is SNHLY and CDR2 is FYNNEI. The CDR3 sequence is 14 residues long. Study outcomes and limitations: Researchers cautioned that FACS-sorted repertoires could harbor abundant clonotypes contaminating from the bulk population.

It was through 5'RACE template switching that TCR cDNA was made, with a universal primer site and UMIs added. TCRdb redid the calling of the 5' RACE reads with MiXCR, one entry per CDR3 protein. The data hold some 400,000 distinct CDR3 sequences, with around 20% observed a single time. With regard to this clonotype: What it recognizes is unknown.

Sequencing used PBMCs, obtained before the yellow fever booster vaccination. This chain links TRBV2 with TRBJ2-3; D is ambiguous. The source is a man aged 18 to 35 who received the YFV17D yellow fever vaccine. The CDR3: CASSEDPSTDTQYF. CDR3 sequence (DNA): TGTGCCAGCAGTGAAGACCCCAGCACAGATACGCAGTATTTT. Full variable domain (rest looked up from reference TRBV2 and TRBJ2-3): EPEVTQTPSHQVTQMGQEVILRCVPISNHLYFYWYRQILGQKVEFLVSFYNNEISEKSEIFDDQFSVERPDGSNFTLKIRSTKLEDSAMYFCASSEDPSTDTQYFGPGTRLTVL.